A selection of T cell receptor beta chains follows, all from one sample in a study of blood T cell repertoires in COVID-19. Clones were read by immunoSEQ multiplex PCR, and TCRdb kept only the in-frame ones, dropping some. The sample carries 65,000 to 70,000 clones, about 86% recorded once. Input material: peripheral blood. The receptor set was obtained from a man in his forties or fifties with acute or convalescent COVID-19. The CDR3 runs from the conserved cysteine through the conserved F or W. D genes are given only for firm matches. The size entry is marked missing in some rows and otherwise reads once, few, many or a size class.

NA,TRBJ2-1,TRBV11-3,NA,CASSLISGSSYNEQFF,TGTGCCAGCAGCTTAATCAGCGGCAGCTCCTACAATGAGCAGTTCTTC
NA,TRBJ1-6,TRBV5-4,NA,CASKPDRSYNSPLHF,TGTGCCAGCAAACCAGACAGGTCCTATAATTCACCCCTCCACTTT
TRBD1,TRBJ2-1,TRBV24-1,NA,CATSDARGRGYNEQFF,TGTGCCACCAGTGACGCCAGGGGGCGCGGCTACAATGAGCAGTTCTTC
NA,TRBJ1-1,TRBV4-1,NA,CASSHAFQGGNTEAFF,TGCGCCAGCAGCCATGCCTTCCAGGGCGGGAACACTGAAGCTTTCTTT
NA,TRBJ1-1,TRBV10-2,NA,CASRKILQAGRNTEAFF,TGCGCCAGCAGGAAAATACTACAGGCTGGTAGAAACACTGAAGCTTTCTTT
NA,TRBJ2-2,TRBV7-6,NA,CASSDRTTNTGELFF,TGTGCCAGCAGCGATCGGACAACGAACACCGGGGAGCTGTTTTTT
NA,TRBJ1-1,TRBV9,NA,CASSVDTGSTEAFF,TGTGCCAGCAGCGTAGACACAGGGAGCACTGAAGCTTTCTTT
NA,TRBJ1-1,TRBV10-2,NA,CASSESIYGGNTEAFF,TGCGCCAGCAGTGAGTCGATCTATGGAGGGAACACTGAAGCTTTCTTT
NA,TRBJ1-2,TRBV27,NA,CASSLRAGVNLRYGYTF,TGTGCCAGCAGTTTAAGGGCAGGGGTCAATCTCCGGTATGGCTACACCTTC
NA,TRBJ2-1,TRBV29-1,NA,CSVKGVGSYNEQFF,TGCAGCGTCAAGGGGGTCGGGTCCTACAATGAGCAGTTCTTC
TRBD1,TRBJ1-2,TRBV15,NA,CAARTGNNYGYTF,TGTGCCGCTCGGACAGGGAATAACTATGGCTACACCTTC
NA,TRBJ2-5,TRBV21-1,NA,CASSKEGGGSYQETQYF,TGTGCCAGCAGCAAAGAGGGAGGGGGTTCGTACCAAGAGACCCAGTACTTC
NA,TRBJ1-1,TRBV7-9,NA,CASSLALQAEAFF,TGTGCCAGCAGCTTAGCGTTGCAGGCTGAAGCTTTCTTT
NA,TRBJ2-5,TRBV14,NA,CASSQDRSVTQYF,TGTGCCAGCAGCCAAGATCGGTCTGTGACCCAGTACTTC
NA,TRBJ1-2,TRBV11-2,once,CASSLAVANYGYTF,TGTGCCAGCAGCTTAGCGGTAGCTAACTATGGCTACACCTTC
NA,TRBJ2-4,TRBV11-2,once,CASSLWAFGEKGKNIQYF,TGTGCCAGCAGCTTATGGGCCTTTGGGGAGAAGGGCAAAAACATTCAGTACTTC
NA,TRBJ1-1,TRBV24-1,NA,CATSAGHLF,TGTGCCACCAGTGCTGGGCACCTCTTT
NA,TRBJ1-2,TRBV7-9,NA,CASSLESGNYGYTF,TGTGCCAGCAGCTTAGAGTCGGGTAACTATGGCTACACCTTC
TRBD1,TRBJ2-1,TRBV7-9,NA,CASSLEATGAYNEQFF,TGTGCCAGCAGCTTAGAAGCGACAGGGGCCTACAATGAGCAGTTCTTC
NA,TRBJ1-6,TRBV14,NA,CASSQDGGSPLHF,TGTGCCAGCAGCCAAGATGGGGGCTCACCCCTCCACTTT
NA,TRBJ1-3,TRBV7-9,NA,CASSLKDSGAGNTIYF,TGTGCCAGCAGCTTAAAGGATTCAGGGGCCGGAAACACCATATATTTT
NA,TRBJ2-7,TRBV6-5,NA,CASSYSPGFPYEQYF,TGTGCCAGCAGTTACTCGCCAGGGTTCCCCTACGAGCAGTACTTC
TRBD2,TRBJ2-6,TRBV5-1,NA,CASSPLGLAGDSGANVLTF,TGCGCCAGCAGCCCTCTTGGACTAGCGGGAGACTCTGGGGCCAACGTCCTGACTTTC
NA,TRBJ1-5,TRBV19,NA,CASSPVSGQFSNQPQHF,TGTGCCAGTAGTCCTGTTTCCGGACAGTTTAGCAATCAGCCCCAGCATTTT
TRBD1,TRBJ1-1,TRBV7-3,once,CASSVTGAGTEAFF,TGTGCCAGCAGCGTGACAGGGGCGGGCACTGAAGCTTTCTTT
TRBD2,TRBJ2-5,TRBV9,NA,CASSVGPGLGRKETQYF,TGTGCCAGCAGCGTAGGACCGGGACTAGGTCGAAAAGAGACCCAGTACTTC
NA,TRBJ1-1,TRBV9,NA,CASSVVGTMNTEAFF,TGTGCCAGCAGCGTAGTTGGCACCATGAACACTGAAGCTTTCTTT
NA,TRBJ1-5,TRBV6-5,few,CASSIRGYQPQHF,TGTGCCAGCAGTATCAGGGGTTATCAGCCCCAGCATTTT
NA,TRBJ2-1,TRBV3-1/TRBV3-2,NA,CASTGSGAQQFF,TGTGCCAGCACGGGCAGCGGAGCACAACAGTTCTTC
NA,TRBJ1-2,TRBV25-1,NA,CASSEYETDYGYTF,TGTGCCAGCAGTGAATACGAGACAGACTATGGCTACACCTTC
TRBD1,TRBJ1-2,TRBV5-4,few,CASSLGLAGNRGEGYTF,TGTGCCAGCAGCTTGGGGTTGGCAGGAAACAGGGGGGAAGGCTACACCTTC
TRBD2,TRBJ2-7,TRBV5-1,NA,CARVAGVAYF,TGCGCCAGGGTGGCGGGAGTCGCGTACTTC
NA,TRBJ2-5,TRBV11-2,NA,CASSLVMETQYF,TGTGCCAGCAGCTTAGTAATGGAGACCCAGTACTTC
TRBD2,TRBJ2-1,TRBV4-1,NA,CASSLGRQRGSNEQFF,TGCGCCAGCAGCCTCGGTCGTCAGCGGGGGAGCAATGAGCAGTTCTTC
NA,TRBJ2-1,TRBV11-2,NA,CASSLVVGNNEQFF,TGTGCCAGCAGCTTAGTGGTGGGCAACAATGAGCAGTTCTTC
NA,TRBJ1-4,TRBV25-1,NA,CASSELGGVKLFF,TGTGCCAGCAGTGAATTAGGGGGAGTCAAACTGTTTTTT
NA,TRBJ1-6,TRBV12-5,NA,CASGLVREGIKEGSPLHF,TGTGCTAGTGGTTTGGTACGGGAGGGGATTAAGGAAGGGTCACCCCTCCACTTT
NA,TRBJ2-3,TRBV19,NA,CASSIDLGGPDTQYF,TGTGCCAGTAGTATAGACCTCGGGGGGCCGGATACGCAGTATTTT
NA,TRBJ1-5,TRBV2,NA,CASSGATGVLSNQPQHF,TGTGCCAGCAGTGGGGCCACAGGAGTACTTAGCAATCAGCCCCAGCATTTT
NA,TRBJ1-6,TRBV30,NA,CAWSALGGYNSPLHF,TGTGCCTGGAGTGCCCTCGGGGGGTACAATTCACCCCTCCACTTT
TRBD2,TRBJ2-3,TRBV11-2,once,CATGLAASTDTQYF,TGTGCCACCGGACTAGCGGCTTCCACAGATACGCAGTATTTT
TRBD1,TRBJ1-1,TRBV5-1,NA,CASTGPGTGVEAFF,TGCGCCAGCACGGGACCCGGGACAGGCGTTGAAGCTTTCTTT
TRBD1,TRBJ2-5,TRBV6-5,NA,CASRFRQGSQETQYF,TGTGCCAGCAGATTTCGACAGGGATCCCAAGAGACCCAGTACTTC
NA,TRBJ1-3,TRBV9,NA,CASSVLGYSGNTIYF,TGTGCCAGCAGCGTACTAGGTTACTCTGGAAACACCATATATTTT
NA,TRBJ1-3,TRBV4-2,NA,CASSHSGNSGNTIYF,TGTGCCAGCAGCCACTCGGGGAACTCTGGAAACACCATATATTTT
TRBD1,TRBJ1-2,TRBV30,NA,CAWSYGTAYGYTF,TGTGCCTGGAGTTACGGGACAGCGTATGGCTACACCTTC
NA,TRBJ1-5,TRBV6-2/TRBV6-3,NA,CASSYRSQPQHF,TGTGCCAGCAGTTACCGGAGTCAGCCCCAGCATTTT
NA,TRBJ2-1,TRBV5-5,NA,CASSLAWQGFNEQFF,TGTGCCAGCAGCTTGGCCTGGCAGGGGTTTAATGAGCAGTTCTTC
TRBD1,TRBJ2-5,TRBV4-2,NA,CASSPRDRGLETQYF,TGTGCCAGCAGCCCACGGGACAGGGGTTTAGAGACCCAGTACTTC
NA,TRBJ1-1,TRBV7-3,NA,CASSRRGDETEAFF,TGTGCCAGCAGCCGACGGGGGGACGAGACTGAAGCTTTCTTT
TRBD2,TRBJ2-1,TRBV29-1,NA,CSVERLRTSGHNEQFF,TGCAGCGTTGAGAGGTTGAGGACTAGCGGCCACAATGAGCAGTTCTTC
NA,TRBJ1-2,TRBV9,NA,CASSVRDTDGYTF,TGTGCCAGCAGCGTCCGGGACACGGATGGCTACACCTTC
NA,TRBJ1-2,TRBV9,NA,CASSVGGSWLSDYDGYTF,TGTGCCAGCAGCGTAGGAGGCAGCTGGTTGTCAGACTATGATGGCTACACCTTC
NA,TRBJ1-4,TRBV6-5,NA,CASSYSQENEKLFF,TGTGCCAGCAGTTACTCACAGGAGAATGAAAAACTGTTTTTT